Listed here are 17 T cell receptor beta chains from one sample, sequenced in a study of molecular identifiers for immune sequencing clone quantification. One entry per CDR3 protein results from TCRdb running MiXCR on the PCR reads. The profile shows approximately 500,000 distinct CDR3 sequences, 20% to 25% of them singletons. Input material: naive CD8+ T cells from blood, with Jurkat cell RNA spiked in. Indicated subset: FACS-sorted CD8+CD4-CCR7+CD45RA+ naive T cells. These TCRs come from a human donor in good health. Some libraries in this study had Jurkat cell RNA spiked in.

In this sample, this clonotype turned up a few times. This chain connects TRBV12-5 to TRBJ1-3; D gene ambiguous. V lost 6 bases to trimming and J lost 4 bases, with 7 bases between them. This CDR3 contains 12 residues. CDR1 LGHNT and CDR2 FRNRAP come from the germline V gene. The CDR3 protein is CASGGTGNTIYF. In DNA form, the CDR3 reads TGTGCTAGTGGAGGAACGGGAAACACCATATATTTT.

This clonotype was detected ten times or more. The CDR3 sequence: CASSSSGYEQYF. Written as DNA, the CDR3 is TGTGCCAGCAGCTCGAGTGGGTACGAGCAGTACTTC. The chain has TRBV13 and TRBJ2-7; unclear D gene. Trimming shortened V by 4 bases and J by 4 bases, and 8 bases separated the two germline ends. The CDR3 runs to 12 residues. Germline CDR1 reads PRHDT; CDR2 reads FYEKMQ (reference sequence). Combining the CDR3 with reference TRBV13 and TRBJ2-7 gives the whole variable domain AAGVIQSPRHLIKEKRETATLKCYPIPRHDTVYWYQQGPGQDPQFLISFYEKMQSDKGSIPDRFSAQQFSDYHSELNMSSLELGDSALYFCASSSSGYEQYFGPGTRLTVT.

The gene calls are TRBV11-2 and TRBJ2-1; D gene uncertain. Germline CDR1 reads SGHAT; CDR2 reads FQNNGV. This CDR3 is built from 17 residues. With 2 bases removed from V and 0 bases from J, the gap between germline ends came to 14 bases. The DNA of the CDR3 is TGTGCCAGCAGCTTATATCGGCAGATTAGCTCCTACAATGAGCAGTTCTTC. Translating gives CASSLYRQISSYNEQFF.

This rearrangement joins TRBV20-1 to TRBJ2-5; D possibly corresponds to TRBD1 (6 bases). Germline V CDR1 and CDR2: DFQATT, SNEGSKA (reference sequence). V lost 2 bases, J lost 5 bases, and 15 bases lay in between. The CDR3 sequence is 14 residues long. CDR3: CSARLRDTWETQYF. The CDR3 DNA reads as TGCAGTGCTAGACTCCGGGACACCTGGGAGACCCAGTACTTC.

The chain links TRBV2 to TRBJ1-4; the D gene is possibly TRBD1 (5 bases). In germline, CDR1 is SNHLY, CDR2 FYNNEI. Trimming took 7 bases from V and 6 from J, leaving 15 bases between them. CDR3 length: 14 residues. CDR3 amino acids: CASKTGPGYEKLFF. The CDR3 DNA reads as TGTGCCAGCAAGACGGGACCGGGGTATGAAAAACTGTTTTTT.

This clonotype was counted a few times. The V call is TRBV7-9, the J call TRBJ1-4, with 8 bases aligning to TRBD1. Unmatched junction bases numbered 4, after V lost 5 bases and J lost 2 bases. The germline CDR1 and CDR2 sequences are SEHNR and FQNEAQ (reference sequence). The CDR3 loop spans 15 amino acids. The CDR3 DNA reads TGTGCCAGCAGCACACGACAGGGGACTAATGAAAAACTGTTTTTT. It encodes CASSTRQGTNEKLFF.

The table lists this clonotype with many counts. The chain uses TRBV5-1 and TRBJ2-7; 9 bases agree with TRBD2. The CDR3 length is 14 residues. Germline CDR1 and CDR2: SGHRS and YFSETQ. The V gene end was trimmed by 4 bases and the J gene end by 5 bases; junction bases not matched to a gene: 7. The CDR3 loop reads CASSDDASGDEQYF. The CDR3 nucleotides read TGCGCCAGCAGCGATGATGCTAGCGGGGACGAGCAGTACTTC.

This clonotype showed up just a few times. The chain carries TRBV7-6 and TRBJ2-5; 7 nucleotides agree with TRBD2. Germline CDR1 SGHVS, CDR2 FNYEAQ. V lost 0 bases to trimming and J lost 4 bases; unmatched junction nucleotides: 11. The CDR3 has 17 residues. The CDR3 sequence: CASSLARGRAGRETQYF. In DNA form, the CDR3 reads TGTGCCAGCAGCTTAGCGCGAGGGAGGGCTGGCCGAGAGACCCAGTACTTC.

The V gene is TRBV4-3, the J gene TRBJ1-1; D is possibly TRBD1 (6 bases). The V and J ends lost 4 bases and 9 bases respectively, with 18 bases between them. Per germline, CDR1 LGHNA and CDR2 YSLEER. The CDR3 consists of 14 residues. The CDR3 DNA reads TGCGCCAGCAGCCGATCACAGGGATTTGAAAAAGCTTTCTTT. Its protein product is CASSRSQGFEKAFF.

The V gene is TRBV12-3 or TRBV12-4, the J gene TRBJ1-1; 9 bases line up with TRBD1. CDR3 length: 12 amino acids. The junction had 3 bases not matched to a gene; V was cut back by 7 bases and J by 6 bases. As DNA, the CDR3 is TGTGCCAGCAAACAGGGGGCGGCTGAAGCTTTCTTT. Its translation: CASKQGAAEAFF.

V gene TRBV20-1 combines with J gene TRBJ1-5; weak D call: TRBD1 (6 bases). The germline V gene has CDR1 DFQATT and CDR2 SNEGSKA (reference sequence). Trimming pared 4 bases from V and 0 bases from J, leaving 19 bases between. The CDR3 length is 17 residues. CDR3 region: CSAKGSGAEPSNQPQHF. The CDR3 bases are TGCAGTGCTAAAGGTTCAGGGGCCGAACCTAGCAATCAGCCCCAGCATTTT.

This clonotype has more than one count but fewer than ten. The chain links TRBV2 to TRBJ2-2; D is unclear. The germline gives CDR1 SNHLY, CDR2 FYNNEI. The CDR3 is made up of 16 amino acids. Trimming removed 3 bases from V and 3 bases from J, with 14 bases in between. The CDR3 loop is CASSDSTKWDTGELFF. DNA of the CDR3: TGTGCCAGCAGTGATAGTACAAAGTGGGACACCGGGGAGCTGTTTTTT.

This clonotype was recorded many times. The chain links TRBV19 to TRBJ1-1; no firm D call. The CDR3 covers 12 residues. Looked up from germline, CDR1 is LNHDA and CDR2 is SQIVND (reference sequence). The ends were cut back, 4 bases at V and 2 bases at J, with 5 bases in the middle. For the CDR3, the DNA is TGTGCCAGTAGTACAACAAACACTGAAGCTTTCTTT. It yields the protein CASSTTNTEAFF.

This chain links TRBV9 with TRBJ2-2; 8 bases align to TRBD2. Germline trimming cut 3 bases from V and 5 bases from J; bases unmatched to any gene: 9. CDR1 and CDR2 from the germline V gene are SGDLS and YYNGEE. The CDR3 is 16 residues long. CDR3 sequence reads: CASSAPAGDNTGELFF. Written as DNA, the CDR3 is TGTGCCAGCAGCGCCCCAGCGGGAGATAATACCGGGGAGCTGTTTTTT.

In its sample, this clonotype was seen a few times. This rearrangement joins TRBV6-1 to TRBJ2-7; D is possibly TRBD1 or TRBD2 (5 bases each). This CDR3 is built from 14 residues. From germline, CDR1 is MNHNS and CDR2 SASEGT. Deletions cut 6 bases from V and 4 bases from J, with 16 bases between. CDR3 in DNA: TGTGCCAGCAGAGGGTGGGACGGATTATACGAGCAGTACTTC. The encoded protein is CASRGWDGLYEQYF.

Comments on this clonotype: One end of the junction fails to match germline, which may point to a read error. The chain is built from TRBV4-1 and TRBJ1-5; a possible D gene is TRBD1 (5 bases). This CDR3 is 18 amino acids long. Germline V CDR1 and CDR2: MGHRA, YSYEKL. The CDR3 coding sequence is TGCGCCAGCAGCCTAGGGCAGGGTGGGATTTATAGCAGTCAGCCCCAGCATTTT. Protein: CASSLGQGGIYSSQPQHF.

This clonotype was detected only a few times. CDR3 DNA sequence: TGCAGTGCTAGAGTTCTCCGGGACTCCCGAATGGACGAGCAGTACTTC. Translation: CSARVLRDSRMDEQYF. The chain combines TRBV20-1 with TRBJ2-7, with D maybe TRBD2 (6 bases). Trimming pared 1 base from V and 5 bases from J, leaving 21 bases between. The CDR3 spans 16 residues. The V gene's germline CDR1 is DFQATT and CDR2 SNEGSKA (reference sequence).